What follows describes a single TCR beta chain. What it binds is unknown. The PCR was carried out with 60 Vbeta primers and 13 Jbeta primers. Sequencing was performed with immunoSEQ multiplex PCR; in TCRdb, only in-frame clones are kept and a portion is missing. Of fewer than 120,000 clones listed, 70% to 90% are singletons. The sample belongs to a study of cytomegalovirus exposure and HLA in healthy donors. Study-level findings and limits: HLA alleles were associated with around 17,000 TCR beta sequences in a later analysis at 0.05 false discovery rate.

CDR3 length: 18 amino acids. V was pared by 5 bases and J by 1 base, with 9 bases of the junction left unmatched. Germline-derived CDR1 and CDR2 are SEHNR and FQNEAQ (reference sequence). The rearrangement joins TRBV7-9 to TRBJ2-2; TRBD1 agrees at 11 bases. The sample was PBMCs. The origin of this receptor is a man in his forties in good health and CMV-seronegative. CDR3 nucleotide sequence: TGTGCCAGCAGCCCGAGGACAGGGGGCTCCTTGAACACCGGGGAGCTGTTTTTT. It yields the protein CASSPRTGGSLNTGELFF.